A single sample gave rise to the 2 T cell receptor beta chains below, sequenced in a study of cytomegalovirus exposure and HLA in healthy donors. The PCR was carried out with 60 Vbeta primers and 13 Jbeta primers. Method: immunoSEQ multiplex PCR; TCRdb's copy keeps in-frame clones and lacks some. The sample shows fewer than 130,000 clones, and under 0.7% sits with its ten largest clones. The sequenced sample was PBMCs. Receptors originate from a man aged 50 to 59 in good health and CMV-seronegative.

The V gene is TRBV4-1, the J gene TRBJ1-5; tentative D call: TRBD1 (5 bases). CDR1 is MGHRA, CDR2 YSYEKL, per germline. The CDR3 consists of 13 residues. V lost 0 bases and J 7 bases, leaving 7 bases between the germline ends. The CDR3 loop reads CASSQDQGQPQHF. CDR3 DNA: TGCGCCAGCAGCCAAGATCAGGGCCAGCCCCAGCATTTT.

The CDR3 DNA is TGTGCCAGCAGCGTAGATCCTGGAGGACAGGGGGAAGTGCATACGCAGTATTTT. Translated: CASSVDPGGQGEVHTQYF. The chain is built from TRBV9 and TRBJ2-3; 10 bases agree with TRBD1. V shed 0 bases, J shed 7 bases, and the junction held 14 bases outside the gene matches. The CDR3 has 18 amino acids. Looked up from germline, CDR1 is SGDLS and CDR2 is YYNGEE.